These T cell receptor beta chains were read from a single sample in a study of blood T cell repertoires in COVID-19. The method was immunoSEQ multiplex PCR; TCRdb's version includes in-frame clones alone and lacks a portion of them. The sample shows about 50,000 clones, 75% to 95% of them seen only once. Sequenced: peripheral blood. Receptor source: a man between 40 and 49 years old with acute or convalescent COVID-19. Each CDR3 is given with its conserved first and last residue. A D gene is named only where the DNA matches it firmly. Part of the rows lack a size; the others show once, few, many or a class for expanded clones.

clone_size	v_call	d_call	j_call	cdr3_aa	cdr3_nt
few	TRBV5-8	-	TRBJ1-2	CASKRGNYGYTF	TGTGCCAGCAAGCGGGGAAACTATGGCTACACCTTC
-	TRBV6-5	TRBD1	TRBJ1-4	CASRRTGGDEKLFF	TGTGCCAGCAGACGGACAGGGGGCGATGAAAAACTGTTTTTT
-	TRBV1	-	TRBJ1-1	CTLRQGMNTEAFF	TGCACCCTCCGACAGGGTATGAACACTGAAGCTTTCTTT
-	TRBV5-4	TRBD2	TRBJ2-3	CASSIRLAGDGDTQYF	TGTGCCAGCAGCATCCGGCTAGCGGGAGATGGAGATACGCAGTATTTT
-	TRBV30	TRBD2	TRBJ2-5	CAWTRTSGPQETQYF	TGTGCCTGGACCCGGACTAGCGGACCCCAAGAGACCCAGTACTTC
-	TRBV11-2	TRBD1	TRBJ1-3	CASSPWTGFVSGNTIYF	TGTGCCAGCAGCCCCTGGACAGGGTTCGTCTCTGGAAACACCATATATTTT
-	TRBV6-5	-	TRBJ1-1	CASSYTGNTEAFF	TGTGCCAGCAGCTACACCGGGAACACTGAAGCTTTCTTT
once	TRBV24-1	-	TRBJ1-1	CATRPGGANTEAFF	TGTGCCACCAGACCGGGGGGCGCTAACACTGAAGCTTTCTTT
-	TRBV18	TRBD1	TRBJ1-1	CASTRDRDWNTEAFF	TGTGCCAGCACCCGGGACAGGGATTGGAACACTGAAGCTTTCTTT
-	TRBV29-1	TRBD1	TRBJ1-1	CSVYNTGTGGTEAFF	TGCAGCGTGTACAATACCGGGACAGGAGGCACTGAAGCTTTCTTT
-	TRBV15	TRBD2	TRBJ2-2	CATSTTFSGSTGELFF	TGTGCCACCAGCACCACCTTTAGCGGGAGCACCGGGGAGCTGTTTTTT
-	TRBV27	TRBD1	TRBJ2-1	CASSHDRGVVDEQFF	TGTGCCAGCAGTCACGACAGGGGGGTTGTCGATGAGCAGTTCTTC
-	TRBV10-1	-	TRBJ1-6	CASRDRKNSPLHF	TGCGCCAGCAGGGACAGAAAAAATTCACCCCTCCACTTT
few	TRBV2	TRBD2	TRBJ2-5	CASTEREGPETQYF	TGTGCCAGCACAGAGCGGGAGGGCCCAGAGACCCAGTACTTC
-	TRBV7-6	-	TRBJ1-5	CASSSDIRVGQPQHF	TGTGCCAGCAGCTCGGATATCAGGGTGGGCCAGCCCCAGCATTTT
-	TRBV30	TRBD2	TRBJ2-3	CAWSVRLAGGVDTQYF	TGTGCCTGGAGTGTCCGACTAGCGGGAGGAGTAGATACGCAGTATTTT
-	TRBV7-2	-	TRBJ2-2	CASSSTVWTGELFF	TGTGCCAGCAGCTCTACGGTGTGGACCGGGGAGCTGTTTTTT
-	TRBV12-5	-	TRBJ2-7	CASGPGRLEQYF	TGTGCTAGTGGCCCTGGGAGACTCGAGCAGTACTTC
few	TRBV25-1	-	TRBJ1-3	CATRGGLDSGNTIYF	TGTGCCACCAGGGGAGGACTAGACTCTGGAAACACCATATATTTT
-	TRBV3-1/TRBV3-2	-	TRBJ2-7	CASSHRGSYEQYF	TGTGCCAGCAGCCATCGGGGTTCCTACGAGCAGTACTTC
once	TRBV5-6	TRBD2	TRBJ2-3	CASSLVSGGYTDTQYF	TGTGCCAGCAGCTTGGTTAGCGGGGGTTACACAGATACGCAGTATTTT
once	TRBV7-9	-	TRBJ1-5	CASTSPGQPQHF	TGTGCCAGCACCTCACCCGGGCAGCCCCAGCATTTT
-	TRBV2	-	TRBJ2-3	CASRAGISSEPSSTDTQYF	TGTGCCAGCAGGGCGGGTATCTCATCGGAGCCCTCTAGCACAGATACGCAGTATTTT
-	TRBV7-9	-	TRBJ2-3	CASSSFTDTQYF	TGTGCCAGCAGCTCGTTCACAGATACGCAGTATTTT
-	TRBV7-3	-	TRBJ2-1	CASSPTGSSNEQFF	TGTGCCAGCAGCCCCACCGGGAGCTCCAATGAGCAGTTCTTC
-	TRBV30	TRBD2	TRBJ2-7	CAAQRSGSLYEQYF	TGTGCCGCCCAGAGGAGCGGGAGCTTGTACGAGCAGTACTTC
-	TRBV30	-	TRBJ1-2	CAYRQGDGYTF	TGTGCCTACCGTCAGGGTGATGGCTACACCTTC
-	TRBV7-9	TRBD2	TRBJ2-2	CASSTTSGNTGELFF	TGTGCCAGCAGCACGACTAGCGGAAACACCGGGGAGCTGTTTTTT
-	TRBV7-8	-	TRBJ2-7	CASSLPWQGFSYEQYF	TGTGCCAGCAGCTTACCGTGGCAGGGCTTCTCCTACGAGCAGTACTTC
-	TRBV7-8	TRBD1	TRBJ1-4	CASSTPGGANEKLFF	TGTGCCAGCAGCACCCCAGGGGGCGCTAATGAAAAACTGTTTTTT
-	TRBV2	-	TRBJ2-1	CASTFDYPQFF	TGTGCCAGCACCTTCGACTACCCGCAGTTCTTC
few	TRBV5-1	-	TRBJ2-2	CASSLNSPTNTGELFF	TGCGCCAGCAGCTTAAACTCCCCGACGAACACCGGGGAGCTGTTTTTT
-	TRBV7-2	TRBD1	TRBJ2-5	CASSLGWTGGETQYF	TGTGCCAGCAGCTTAGGATGGACAGGGGGGGAGACCCAGTACTTC
-	TRBV6-5	-	TRBJ1-5	CANRPGQPQHF	TGTGCCAACCGGCCGGGTCAGCCCCAGCATTTT
-	TRBV9	-	TRBJ1-4	CASSALLGASEKLFF	TGTGCCAGCAGCGCCCTTCTAGGGGCAAGTGAAAAACTGTTTTTT
-	TRBV29-1	TRBD1	TRBJ2-2	CSVKQGPNTGELFF	TGCAGCGTCAAACAGGGGCCGAACACCGGGGAGCTGTTTTTT
-	TRBV4-2	TRBD1	TRBJ1-1	CASSQDSRDREGNTEAFF	TGTGCCAGCAGCCAAGATTCTCGAGACAGGGAAGGGAACACTGAAGCTTTCTTT
-	TRBV30	-	TRBJ2-1	CAWSAQFAEQFF	TGTGCCTGGAGTGCCCAGTTTGCTGAGCAGTTCTTC
-	TRBV4-2	-	TRBJ2-2	CASSQDPYTGELFF	TGTGCCAGCAGCCAAGATCCATACACCGGGGAGCTGTTTTTT
-	TRBV18	TRBD1	TRBJ2-7	CASSPSTGATEQYF	TGTGCCAGCTCACCTTCGACAGGGGCCACCGAGCAGTACTTC
-	TRBV27	-	TRBJ2-3	CASSLGEPRIDTQYF	TGTGCCAGCAGTTTAGGGGAGCCCCGAATAGATACGCAGTATTTT
-	TRBV7-6	TRBD2	TRBJ2-5	CASSSSGGGTQYF	TGTGCCAGCAGCTCATCTGGGGGGGGGACCCAGTACTTC
-	TRBV30	-	TRBJ1-5	CAWRGGMSNQPQHF	TGTGCCTGGAGGGGGGGGATGAGCAATCAGCCCCAGCATTTT
-	TRBV6-2/TRBV6-3	-	TRBJ2-3	CASSPGLLNPDTQYF	TGTGCCAGCAGTCCCGGACTTTTAAACCCAGATACGCAGTATTTT
-	TRBV6-5	-	TRBJ2-1	CASQTQTRNEQFF	TGTGCCAGCCAGACCCAGACTCGCAATGAGCAGTTCTTC
-	TRBV27	TRBD1	TRBJ2-3	CASSLLTGTTDTQYF	TGTGCCAGCAGTTTATTGACAGGGACCACAGATACGCAGTATTTT
-	TRBV9	TRBD1	TRBJ1-2	CASSPLPGDRNYGYTF	TGTGCCAGCAGCCCCCTACCGGGGGACAGGAACTATGGCTACACCTTC
once	TRBV5-1	TRBD1	TRBJ1-2	CASSLAGTGDAGYTF	TGCGCCAGCAGCTTGGCCGGGACAGGGGACGCTGGCTACACCTTC
-	TRBV3-1/TRBV3-2	TRBD2	TRBJ2-5	CASSQVNSGRWETQYF	TGTGCCAGCAGCCAAGTTAATAGCGGGAGGTGGGAGACCCAGTACTTC
-	TRBV4-3	-	TRBJ1-4	CASSQYRVDEKLFF	TGCGCCAGCAGCCAGTACAGGGTGGACGAAAAACTGTTTTTT
-	TRBV5-1	TRBD2	TRBJ2-5	CASGTSVQETQYF	TGCGCCAGCGGGACTAGCGTACAAGAGACCCAGTACTTC
-	TRBV7-2	-	TRBJ2-7	CASSLGGSGNREQYF	TGTGCCAGCAGCTTAGGCGGTAGCGGTAATAGGGAGCAGTACTTC